One and the same sample provided the 2 T cell receptor beta chains below, sequenced in a study of cytomegalovirus exposure and HLA in healthy donors. PCR primers comprised 60 Vbeta and 13 Jbeta primers. Method: immunoSEQ multiplex PCR; TCRdb's copy keeps in-frame clones and lacks some. The sample lists 100,000 to 150,000 clones; around 86% were seen once. What was sequenced was PBMCs. The receptor set was obtained from a man younger than 35 in good health and CMV-seronegative.

The gene calls are TRBV9 and TRBJ1-5; D is uncertain. The germline gives CDR1 SGDLS, CDR2 YYNGEE. Trimming stripped 7 bases from V and 3 bases from J, with 11 bases between. The CDR3 runs 13 residues. CDR3 DNA sequence: TGTGCCAGCGGTCCGGGAAACAATCAGCCCCAGCATTTT. Translation gives CASGPGNNQPQHF.

As for this clone: Other nucleotide sequences in the sample specify the same CDR3. The gene calls are TRBV20-1 and TRBJ1-1; no firm D call. The length of the CDR3 is 11 residues. Looked up from germline, CDR1 is DFQATT and CDR2 is SNEGSKA (reference sequence). V was shortened by 5 bases and J by 1 base, with 5 bases between the two germline ends. DNA of the CDR3: TGCAGTGCTCACAGGAACACTGAAGCTTTCTTT. Amino acid sequence: CSAHRNTEAFF.